The 28 T cell receptor beta chains below come from one sample, sequenced in a study of blood T cell repertoires in COVID-19. This table comes from immunoSEQ multiplex PCR, and its TCRdb copy is limited to in-frame clones, with some not included. The data hold about 250,000 clones, with about 82% observed a single time. The sequencing sample was made of peripheral blood. The receptor source for this set is a woman of 80 years or more with COVID-19, enrolled during active disease.

J is TRBJ1-4 and V is TRBV7-2, with D uncertain. The germline CDR1 and CDR2 sequences are SGHTA and FQGNSA. Trimming left V 5 bases short and J 8 bases short, with 12 bases between. The CDR3 runs 13 residues. CDR3 in amino acids: CASSPPGREKLFF. CDR3 bases: TGTGCCAGCAGCCCTCCTGGGCGCGAAAAACTGTTTTTT.

The chain carries TRBV24-1 and TRBJ1-1; 7 bases match TRBD1. After removal of 4 bases from V and 3 bases from J, the junction contained 7 bases not matched to a gene. The germline V gene encodes CDR1 KGHDR and CDR2 SFDVKD. CDR3 size: 15 residues. The CDR3 DNA reads as TGTGCCACCAGTGACACGAACCAGGGGGACACTGAAGCTTTCTTT. The encoded protein is CATSDTNQGDTEAFF.

J is TRBJ2-1 and V is TRBV5-1; D might be TRBD1 (8 bases). The CDR3 covers 17 residues. CDR1 is SGHRS, CDR2 YFSETQ, per germline. Between the trimmed V and J ends, which lost 3 bases and 9 bases, there was a span of 25 bases. DNA for the CDR3: TGCGCCAGCAGCTCAGGATCAGGGGGCGTCGCGGGAGCTGAGCAGTTCTTC. Translated, it gives CASSSGSGGVAGAEQFF.

The rearrangement uses TRBV29-1 and TRBJ1-2; TRBD1 aligns across 7 bases. After removal of 0 bases from V and 0 bases from J, the junction contained 13 bases not matched to a gene. Germline CDR1 reads SQVTM; CDR2 reads ANQGSEA. CDR3 size: 18 residues. CDR3 nucleotides: TGCAGCGTTGAAGAGATTGCCGTCCCGGGACAGCCTAACTATGGCTACACCTTC. It encodes CSVEEIAVPGQPNYGYTF.

CDR3 loop: CASSWTSGAPEADTQYF. In nucleotides, the CDR3 is TGTGCCAGCAGCTGGACTAGCGGGGCCCCCGAGGCTGATACGCAGTATTTT. The chain uses TRBV7-9 and TRBJ2-3; 12 nucleotides align to TRBD2. The junction had 11 bases not matched to a gene; V was cut back by 4 bases and J by 6 bases. CDR3 size: 17 residues. CDR1 SEHNR and CDR2 FQNEAQ come from the germline V gene (reference sequence).

This sequence joins TRBV6-1 and TRBJ2-5, with D unresolved. CDR3 length: 14 amino acids. The germline V gene has CDR1 MNHNS and CDR2 SASEGT. The germline V and J ends were trimmed by 1 base and 7 bases, with 13 bases remaining between them. The CDR3, as DNA: TGTGCCAGCAGTGAAGGTCTGGGCCCGGTGACCCAGTACTTC. Protein product: CASSEGLGPVTQYF.

V is TRBV7-2 and J is TRBJ2-2; TRBD1 might be the D (5 bases). Trimming removed 0 bases from V and 4 bases from J, with 18 bases in between. Germline lookup yields CDR1 SGHTA and CDR2 FQGNSA. This CDR3 contains 18 residues. Here the CDR3 reads CASSLAHGLLTGTGELFF. The CDR3 nucleotides are TGTGCCAGCAGCTTAGCGCACGGCCTTCTTACAGGCACCGGGGAGCTGTTTTTT.

The gene calls are TRBV18 and TRBJ1-2; 9 bases are a match to TRBD1. The ends lost 3 bases at V and 0 bases at J; junction bases unmatched: 2. Germline CDR1 KGHSH, CDR2 LQKENI. CDR3 size: 15 residues. This CDR3 reads CASSPWDRANYGYTF. CDR3 coding DNA: TGTGCCAGCTCACCGTGGGACAGGGCTAACTATGGCTACACCTTC. The full variable domain, its missing parts supplied by reference TRBV18 and TRBJ1-2, is NAGVMQNPRHLVRRRGQEARLRCSPMKGHSHVYWYRQLPEEGLKFMVYLQKENIIDESGMPKERFSAEFPKEGPSILRIQQVVRGDSAAYFCASSPWDRANYGYTFGSGTRLTVV.

The chain couples TRBV28 to TRBJ2-3; TRBD2 matches at 7 bases. Germline V gene sequence: CDR1 MDHEN, CDR2 SYDVKM. With V trimmed by 5 bases and J by 2 bases, 10 bases remained unmatched. This CDR3 spans 16 amino acids. CDR3 nucleotides: TGTGCCAGCAGTGGCATTTGGGGGGGTCCCACAGATACGCAGTATTTT. This sequence encodes CASSGIWGGPTDTQYF.

V and J are TRBV6-5 and TRBJ1-5; D is ambiguous. The CDR3 is 11 residues long. The germline CDR1 and CDR2 sequences are MNHEY and SVGAGI. Trimming left V 9 bases short and J 2 bases short, with 5 bases between. CDR3 amino acids: CASSGNQPQHF. The CDR3 DNA follows: TGTGCCAGTAGCGGCAATCAGCCCCAGCATTTT.

The V and J genes are TRBV5-8 and TRBJ1-5, with D unresolved. Trimming removed 0 bases from V and 4 bases from J, with 20 bases in between. Germline assignment: CDR1 SGHTS and CDR2 YDEGEE. There are 18 residues in the CDR3. CDR3: CASSLGLRGLVSNQPQHF. As DNA, the CDR3 is TGTGCCAGCAGCTTGGGGCTTCGGGGATTGGTATCGAATCAGCCCCAGCATTTT.

The chain has TRBV27 and TRBJ1-2; 9 bases line up with TRBD1. This CDR3 has 15 residues. The trim removed 1 base at V and 8 bases at J, leaving 8 bases unmatched. Germline CDR1 and CDR2: MNHEY and SMNVEV (reference sequence). The CDR3 sequence: CASSLLGQGALGYTF. The CDR3 bases are TGTGCCAGCAGTTTATTGGGACAGGGCGCCTTAGGCTACACCTTC.

The genes are TRBV28 and TRBJ1-2, with 7 bases matching TRBD1. CDR3 size: 17 residues. After removal of 2 bases from V and 8 bases from J, the junction contained 17 bases not matched to a gene. Germline CDR1 and CDR2: MDHEN and SYDVKM. This chain's CDR3 is CASSLQKRQGRFGGYTF. The CDR3 DNA follows: TGTGCCAGCAGTTTACAGAAAAGACAGGGAAGATTTGGCGGCTACACCTTC.

The chain has TRBV7-9 and TRBJ1-5; 8 bases align to TRBD1. Germline V gene lookup returns CDR1 SEHNR and CDR2 FQNEAQ (reference sequence). The junction had 9 bases not matched to a gene; V was cut back by 5 bases and J by 9 bases. This CDR3 spans 14 amino acids. The CDR3 loop is CASSQEGQGWPQHF. The CDR3 coding sequence is TGTGCCAGCAGCCAAGAAGGACAGGGATGGCCCCAGCATTTT.

This clone was counted a single time. J is TRBJ1-1 and V is TRBV6-5; D call uncertain. In germline, CDR1 is MNHEY, CDR2 SVGAGI. The CDR3 consists of 13 residues. The V end lost 2 bases, the J end lost 1 base, and 5 bases lay between the germline ends. The CDR3 loop is CASSYTGNTEAFF. In nucleotides, the CDR3 is TGTGCCAGCAGTTACACGGGGAACACTGAAGCTTTCTTT.

This clone was recorded only once. J is TRBJ2-5 and V is TRBV19; 7 nucleotides agree with TRBD1. The CDR3 runs 13 residues. Germline loops: CDR1 LNHDA, CDR2 SQIVND (reference sequence). CDR3 DNA: TGTGTCAGCGGACAGGCCCTCCAAGAGACCCAGTACTTC. Translating it yields CVSGQALQETQYF.

This clone appeared once. The chain links TRBV5-6 to TRBJ2-7; 7 bases are shared with TRBD1. This CDR3 has 14 residues. The junction had 1 base not matched to a gene; V was cut back by 0 bases and J by 1 base. CDR1 and CDR2 (germline): SGHDT, YYEEEE. CDR3 in DNA: TGTGCCAGCAGCTTGGGACAGGGTTCCTACGAGCAGTACTTC. Translated: CASSLGQGSYEQYF.

This chain joins TRBV3-1 (or the pseudogene TRBV3-2) and TRBJ1-4; D might be TRBD1 (5 bases). Deletions cut 4 bases from V and 6 bases from J, with 9 bases between. The CDR3 length is 13 residues. The V gene's germline CDR1 is LGHDT and CDR2 YNNKEL (reference sequence). CDR3 DNA sequence: TGTGCCAGCAGCCCCGGGACTGATGAAAAACTGTTTTTT. Protein sequence: CASSPGTDEKLFF.

V gene TRBV5-1 combines with J gene TRBJ2-3, with 9 bases that match TRBD2. This CDR3 has 16 amino acids. J gave up 2 bases and V 0 bases, and 4 bases lay outside the gene matches. Germline V gene sequence: CDR1 SGHRS, CDR2 YFSETQ. The CDR3 is CASSLGLAGLTDTQYF. Written as DNA, the CDR3 is TGCGCCAGCAGCTTGGGTCTAGCGGGGCTCACAGATACGCAGTATTTT. The variable domain in full, with the rest retrieved from reference TRBV5-1 and TRBJ2-3, is KAGVTQTPRYLIKTRGQQVTLSCSPISGHRSVSWYQQTPGQGLQFLFEYFSETQRNKGNFPGRFSGRQFSNSRSEMNVSTLELGDSALYLCASSLGLAGLTDTQYFGPGTRLTVL.

The gene calls are TRBV7-2 and TRBJ2-3; 8 nucleotides line up with TRBD2. CDR3 length: 14 amino acids. The junction had 1 base not matched to a gene; V was cut back by 1 base and J by 4 bases. Germline CDR1 SGHTA, CDR2 FQGNSA. In DNA, the CDR3 is TGTGCCAGCAGCTTAGTACTAGCGGCAGATACGCAGTATTTT. Protein product: CASSLVLAADTQYF.

This chain connects TRBV5-4 to TRBJ1-2; TRBD1 might be the D (5 bases). This CDR3 region has 13 residues. Trimming cost V 3 bases and J 6 bases, with 12 bases left between them. The V gene's germline CDR1 is SGHNT and CDR2 YYREEE (reference sequence). CDR3: CASSSSGVDGYTF. The CDR3 coding sequence is TGTGCCAGCAGCTCGTCGGGGGTGGATGGCTACACCTTC.

The rearrangement links TRBV3-1 (or the pseudogene TRBV3-2) to TRBJ2-1; TRBD2 matches at 11 bases. The germline CDR1 and CDR2 sequences are LGHDT and YNNKEL (reference sequence). This CDR3 is built from 16 residues. V was clipped by 6 bases and J by 2 bases; unmatched bases: 6. This chain's CDR3 is CASSYGLAGTYNEQFF. The DNA of the CDR3 is TGTGCCAGCAGTTACGGACTAGCGGGTACCTACAATGAGCAGTTCTTC.

This clone occurred a few times. Other DNA sequences in the same sample also yield this CDR3. This rearrangement joins TRBV18 to TRBJ1-5; D remains ambiguous. Germline CDR1 and CDR2: KGHSH and LQKENI. V gave up 3 bases and J gave up 5 bases, with 8 bases separating them. The CDR3 totals 13 residues. CDR3 residues: CASSPDRDQPQHF. Here the CDR3 DNA reads TGTGCCAGCTCACCCGATCGGGATCAGCCCCAGCATTTT.

The CDR3 reads CASSTQGQGRKAIYF. DNA of the CDR3: TGTGCCAGCAGTACCCAAGGACAGGGGCGAAAAGCCATATATTTT. J is TRBJ1-3 and V is TRBV28, with 9 bases that match TRBD1. The junction had 13 bases not matched to a gene; V was cut back by 5 bases and J by 11 bases. Germline loops: CDR1 MDHEN, CDR2 SYDVKM. The CDR3 covers 15 residues. Full variable domain (outside the CDR3, taken from reference TRBV28 and TRBJ1-3): DVKVTQSSRYLVKRTGEKVFLECVQDMDHENMFWYRQDPGLGLRLIYFSYDVKMKEKGDIPEGYSVSREKKERFSLILESASTNQTSMYLCASSTQGQGRKAIYFGEGSWLTVV.

The rearrangement uses TRBV18 and TRBJ1-2; 8 bases align to TRBD1. Germline V gene data show CDR1 as KGHSH and CDR2 as LQKENI. The CDR3 length is 15 residues. J was trimmed by 2 bases and V by 2 bases; bases with no gene match: 4. Here the CDR3 reads CASSPRDRNNYGYTF. The CDR3 nucleotides are TGTGCCAGCTCACCAAGGGACAGGAACAACTATGGCTACACCTTC.

The chain combines TRBV7-2 with TRBJ1-4, with 8 positions matching TRBD1. Germline lookup yields CDR1 SGHTA and CDR2 FQGNSA. There are 15 residues in the CDR3. With 7 bases clipped from V and 7 bases from J, the junction kept 11 bases outside the gene matches. The CDR3 nucleotides are TGTGCCAGCACTCTATCCGGGACAGGCCGTGAAAAACTGTTTTTT. Protein product: CASTLSGTGREKLFF.

This clone was seen once. The chain joins TRBV7-2 to TRBJ2-7; TRBD1 aligns across 9 bases. There are 15 residues in the CDR3. Germline values: CDR1 SGHTA, CDR2 FQGNSA. V gave up 7 bases and J gave up 6 bases; unmatched junction bases: 13. CDR3 in DNA: TGTGCCAGCATCCAGACAGGGGGTTCTTCTTCCGAGCAGTACTTC. This codes for CASIQTGGSSSEQYF.

The gene calls are TRBV3-1 (or the pseudogene TRBV3-2) and TRBJ1-1, with TRBD1 as a possible D gene (6 bases). Trimming took off 1 base at V and 6 bases at J, with 9 bases between the two ends. The CDR3 is 13 residues long. Per germline, CDR1 LGHDT and CDR2 YNNKEL (reference sequence). The CDR3 sequence: CASSQVQGSEAFF. Written as DNA, the CDR3 is TGTGCCAGCAGCCAAGTTCAGGGGTCTGAAGCTTTCTTT.